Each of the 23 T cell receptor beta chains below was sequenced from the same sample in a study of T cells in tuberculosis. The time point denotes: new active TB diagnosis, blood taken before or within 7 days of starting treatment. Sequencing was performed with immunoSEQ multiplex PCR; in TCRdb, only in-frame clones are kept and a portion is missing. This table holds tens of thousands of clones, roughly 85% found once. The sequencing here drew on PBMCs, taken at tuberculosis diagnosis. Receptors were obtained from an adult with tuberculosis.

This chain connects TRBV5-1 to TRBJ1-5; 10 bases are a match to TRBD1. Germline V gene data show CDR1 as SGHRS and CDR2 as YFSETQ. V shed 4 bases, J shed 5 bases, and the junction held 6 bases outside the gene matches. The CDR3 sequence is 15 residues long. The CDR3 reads CASSRQGAQDQPQHF. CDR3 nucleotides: TGCGCCAGCAGCCGACAGGGGGCTCAGGATCAGCCCCAGCATTTT.

The CDR3 sequence: CASSVGQHYGYTF. The CDR3 DNA reads TGTGCCAGTAGTGTCGGACAGCACTATGGCTACACCTTC. The chain uses TRBV19 and TRBJ1-2, with D possibly being TRBD1 (6 bases). V dropped 5 bases and J dropped 3 bases, with 10 bases sitting between them. The CDR3 is 13 amino acids. The germline V gene encodes CDR1 LNHDA and CDR2 SQIVND (reference sequence).

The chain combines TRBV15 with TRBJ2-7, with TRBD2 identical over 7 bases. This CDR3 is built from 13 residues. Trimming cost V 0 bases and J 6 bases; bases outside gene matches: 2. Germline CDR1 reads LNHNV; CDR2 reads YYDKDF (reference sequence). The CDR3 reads CATSRDSGGEQYF. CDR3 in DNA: TGTGCCACCAGCAGAGATTCGGGGGGCGAGCAGTACTTC.

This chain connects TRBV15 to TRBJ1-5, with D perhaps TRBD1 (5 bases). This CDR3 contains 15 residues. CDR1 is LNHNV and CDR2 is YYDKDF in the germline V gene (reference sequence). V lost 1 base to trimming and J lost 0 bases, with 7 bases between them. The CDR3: CATSRGQSSNQPQHF. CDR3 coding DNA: TGTGCCACCAGCAGAGGACAGTCTAGCAATCAGCCCCAGCATTTT.

The chain's CDR3 is CASSALTGGETQYF. Here the CDR3 DNA reads TGTGCCAGCAGCGCGTTGACAGGGGGAGAGACCCAGTACTTC. The J gene is TRBJ2-5, the V gene TRBV9; 9 bases agree with TRBD1. Trimming removed 3 bases from V and 4 bases from J; junction bases left unmatched: 4. Germline CDR1 SGDLS, CDR2 YYNGEE. The CDR3 totals 14 residues.

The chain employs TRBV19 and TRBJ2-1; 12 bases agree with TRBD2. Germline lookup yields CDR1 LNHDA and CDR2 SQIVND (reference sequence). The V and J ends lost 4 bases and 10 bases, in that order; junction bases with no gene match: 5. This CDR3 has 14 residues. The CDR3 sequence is CASSTGLAGREQFF. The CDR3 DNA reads TGTGCCAGTAGTACCGGACTAGCGGGAAGGGAGCAGTTCTTC.

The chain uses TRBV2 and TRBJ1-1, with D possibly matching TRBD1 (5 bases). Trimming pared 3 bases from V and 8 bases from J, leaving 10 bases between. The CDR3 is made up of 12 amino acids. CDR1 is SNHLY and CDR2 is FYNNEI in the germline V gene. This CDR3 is CASSDRRTEAFF. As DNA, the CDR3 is TGTGCCAGCAGTGATCGCAGGACAGAAGCTTTCTTT. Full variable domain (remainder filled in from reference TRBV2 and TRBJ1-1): EPEVTQTPSHQVTQMGQEVILRCVPISNHLYFYWYRQILGQKVEFLVSFYNNEISEKSEIFDDQFSVERPDGSNFTLKIRSTKLEDSAMYFCASSDRRTEAFFGQGTRLTVV.

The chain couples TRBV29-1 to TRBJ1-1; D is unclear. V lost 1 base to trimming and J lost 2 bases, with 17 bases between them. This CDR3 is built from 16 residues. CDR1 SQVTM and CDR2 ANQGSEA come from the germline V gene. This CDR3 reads CSVEVNGGPLNTEAFF. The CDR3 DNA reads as TGCAGCGTTGAAGTAAACGGCGGGCCCCTTAACACTGAAGCTTTCTTT.

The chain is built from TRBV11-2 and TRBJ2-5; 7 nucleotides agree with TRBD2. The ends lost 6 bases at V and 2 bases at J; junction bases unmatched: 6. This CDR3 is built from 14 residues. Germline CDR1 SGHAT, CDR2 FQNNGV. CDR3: CASRLVGGQETQYF. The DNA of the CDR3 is TGTGCCAGCAGGCTCGTGGGGGGGCAAGAGACCCAGTACTTC.

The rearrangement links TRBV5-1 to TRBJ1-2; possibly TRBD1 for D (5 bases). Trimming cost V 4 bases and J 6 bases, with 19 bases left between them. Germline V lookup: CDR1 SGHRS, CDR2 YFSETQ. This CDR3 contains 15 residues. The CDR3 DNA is TGCGCCAGCAGCCCCCTTAACAGCGGGGGTCATGGCTACACCTTC. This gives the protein CASSPLNSGGHGYTF.

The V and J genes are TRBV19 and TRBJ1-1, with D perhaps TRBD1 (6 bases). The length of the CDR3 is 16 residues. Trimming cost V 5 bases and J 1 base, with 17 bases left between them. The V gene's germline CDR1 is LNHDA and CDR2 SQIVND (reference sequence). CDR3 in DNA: TGTGCCAGTAGTCCCATGGGGGCAGGGAGGAACACTGAAGCTTTCTTT. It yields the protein CASSPMGAGRNTEAFF.

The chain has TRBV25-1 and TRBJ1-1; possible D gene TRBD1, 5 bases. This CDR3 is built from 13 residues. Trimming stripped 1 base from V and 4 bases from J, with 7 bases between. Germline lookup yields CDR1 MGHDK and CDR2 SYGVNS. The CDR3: CASSESGFTEAFF. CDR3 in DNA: TGTGCCAGCAGTGAATCAGGGTTCACTGAAGCTTTCTTT. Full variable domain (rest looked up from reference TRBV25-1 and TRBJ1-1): EADIYQTPRYLVIGTGKKITLECSQTMGHDKMYWYQQDPGMELHLIHYSYGVNSTEKGDLSSESTVSRIRTEHFPLTLESARPSHTSQYLCASSESGFTEAFFGQGTRLTVV.

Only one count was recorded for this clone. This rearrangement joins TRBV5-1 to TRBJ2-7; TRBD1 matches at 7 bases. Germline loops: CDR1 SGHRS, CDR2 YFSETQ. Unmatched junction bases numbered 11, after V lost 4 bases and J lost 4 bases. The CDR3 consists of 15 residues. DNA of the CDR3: TGCGCCAGCAGCCCAGGGTTGGGGACAGCGTACGAGCAGTACTTC. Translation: CASSPGLGTAYEQYF.

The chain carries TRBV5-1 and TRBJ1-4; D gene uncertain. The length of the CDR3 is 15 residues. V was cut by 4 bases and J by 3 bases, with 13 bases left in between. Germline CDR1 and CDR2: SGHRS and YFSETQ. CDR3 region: CASSPLGTANEKLFF. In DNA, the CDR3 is TGCGCCAGCAGCCCCTTGGGCACGGCTAATGAAAAACTGTTTTTT.

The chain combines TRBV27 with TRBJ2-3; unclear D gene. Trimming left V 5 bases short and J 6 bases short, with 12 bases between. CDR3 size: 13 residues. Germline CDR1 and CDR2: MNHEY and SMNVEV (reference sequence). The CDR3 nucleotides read TGTGCCAGCAGTCGCGCTCCTTGGGATACGCAGTATTTT. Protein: CASSRAPWDTQYF.

The chain's CDR3 is CASRERDLSYNEQFF. CDR3 nucleotides: TGTGCCAGCAGGGAGCGGGACCTTTCCTACAATGAGCAGTTCTTC. The chain combines TRBV2 with TRBJ2-1; TRBD2 aligns across 7 bases. Germline V lookup: CDR1 SNHLY, CDR2 FYNNEI. CDR3 length: 15 residues. Trimming cost V 6 bases and J 1 base; bases outside gene matches: 6.

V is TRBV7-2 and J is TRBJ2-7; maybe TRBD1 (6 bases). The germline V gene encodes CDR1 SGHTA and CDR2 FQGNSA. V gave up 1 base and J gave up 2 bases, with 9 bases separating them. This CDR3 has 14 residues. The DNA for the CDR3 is TGTGCCAGCAGCTTAGTCAGGGGCCCCTACGAGCAGTACTTC. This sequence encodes CASSLVRGPYEQYF.

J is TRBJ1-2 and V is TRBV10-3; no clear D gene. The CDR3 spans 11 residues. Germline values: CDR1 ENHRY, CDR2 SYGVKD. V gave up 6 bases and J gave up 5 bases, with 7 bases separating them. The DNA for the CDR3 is TGTGCCATCAGCGGACTTTATGGCTACACCTTC. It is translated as CAISGLYGYTF.

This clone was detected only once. CDR3 sequence (DNA): TGCGCCAGCGGGACAGGGGGGTTCAATGAGCAGTTCTTC. Amino acids: CASGTGGFNEQFF. This chain connects TRBV10-1 to TRBJ2-1; 11 bases align to TRBD1. From germline, CDR1 is WNHNN and CDR2 SYGVQD (reference sequence). Losses at the gene ends were 8 bases for V and 6 bases for J; bases not matched to a gene: 3. This CDR3 region has 13 residues.

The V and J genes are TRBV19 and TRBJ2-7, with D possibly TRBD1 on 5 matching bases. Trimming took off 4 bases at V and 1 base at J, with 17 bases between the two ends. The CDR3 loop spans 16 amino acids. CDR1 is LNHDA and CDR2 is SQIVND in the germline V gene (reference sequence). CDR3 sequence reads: CASSRYRSTLSYEQYF. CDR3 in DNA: TGTGCCAGTAGTAGATACAGGTCAACCTTGTCCTACGAGCAGTACTTC.

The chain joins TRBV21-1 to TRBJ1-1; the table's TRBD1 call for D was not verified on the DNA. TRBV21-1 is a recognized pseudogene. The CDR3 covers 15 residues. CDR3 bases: TGTGCCAGCAGCGGAAGGACAGGTACGAACACTGAAGCTTTCTTT. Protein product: CASSGRTGTNTEAFF.

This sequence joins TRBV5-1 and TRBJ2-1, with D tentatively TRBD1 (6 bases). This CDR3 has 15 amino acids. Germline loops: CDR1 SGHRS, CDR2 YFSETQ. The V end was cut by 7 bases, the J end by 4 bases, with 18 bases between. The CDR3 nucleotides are TGCGCCAGCTCCAATCCCGGACAGCTGTACAATGAGCAGTTCTTC. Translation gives CASSNPGQLYNEQFF.

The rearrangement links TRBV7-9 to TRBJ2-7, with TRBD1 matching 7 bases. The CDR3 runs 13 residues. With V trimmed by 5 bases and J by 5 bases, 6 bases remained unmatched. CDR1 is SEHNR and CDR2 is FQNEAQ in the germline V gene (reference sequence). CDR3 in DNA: TGTGCCAGCAGCCCTAGGGGGCCAGACGAGCAGTACTTC. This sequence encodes CASSPRGPDEQYF.